This T cell receptor beta chain stems from a study of a mutant IDH1 vaccine in newly diagnosed glioma. On the study more broadly: Antecedent treatment encompassed radiotherapy, temozolomide, or their combination; the majority received both.

V was shortened by 1 base and J by 0 bases, with 7 bases between the two germline ends. This CDR3 has 15 amino acids. CDR1 is SGHRS, CDR2 YFSETQ, per germline. Study-wide results and caveats: Among all patients, vaccine-induced immune responses occurred in approximately 93%.

Generated by immunoSEQ multiplex PCR, the TCRdb table keeps only in-frame clones and is missing some. Of 50,000 to 75,000 clones in the sample, around 90% were seen once. Regarding time point: baseline, week 1 (first vaccination visit). As for treatment: pre-vaccination baseline after standard-of-care therapy. Donors' newly diagnosed IDH1-mutant WHO grade 3 or 4 astrocytomas lacked nuclear ATRX. This clone was seen once. What it binds is unknown. The chain links TRBV5-1 to TRBJ1-4, with D tentatively TRBD1 (5 bases). This receptor was taken from a man aged 50 to 59 with glioma. The sequencing used PBMCs, collected from a glioma patient treated with radiotherapy, temozolomide or both. The CDR3 nucleotides are TGCGCCAGCAGCTTGTCACAGGCAACTAATGAAAAACTGTTTTTT. It codes for CASSLSQATNEKLFF.